The TCR beta chain under discussion was sequenced for a study of molecular identifiers for immune sequencing clone quantification. Study outcomes and limitations: Clones with over 20 RNA copies captured over 99% of effector molecules but under 1% of naive ones. Single-cell amounts of spiked Jurkat TCR RNA were reportedly detectable among about a million naive cells.

Germline CDR1 reads MGHRA; CDR2 reads YSYEKL. This CDR3 is built from 14 residues. V shed 0 bases and J 7 bases; nucleotides not matched to a gene: 5. This clonotype was detected only a few times. The antigen is undetermined. TCRdb itself ran the PCR reads through MiXCR, one entry per CDR3 protein. The sample includes roughly 320,000 distinct CDR3 sequences, about 22% of them seen just once. Naive CD8 library inputs spanned roughly 20,000 to 1,100,000 sorted cells and 10%, 30% or 50% RNA. Sorted naive CD8 T cells were those defined as CD8+CD4-CCR7+CD45RA+. The rearrangement joins TRBV4-1 to TRBJ1-1; 7 bases are a match to TRBD1. The sequencing sample was made of naive CD8+ T cells from blood, with Jurkat cell RNA spiked in. Subset noted: FACS-sorted CD8+CD4-CCR7+CD45RA+ naive T cells. The clonotype originates from a human donor in good health. Some libraries in this study had Jurkat cell RNA spiked in. The CDR3 DNA reads TGCGCCAGCAGCCAAGAGGACAGGAGCCATGAAGCTTTCTTT. Its translation is CASSQEDRSHEAFF.